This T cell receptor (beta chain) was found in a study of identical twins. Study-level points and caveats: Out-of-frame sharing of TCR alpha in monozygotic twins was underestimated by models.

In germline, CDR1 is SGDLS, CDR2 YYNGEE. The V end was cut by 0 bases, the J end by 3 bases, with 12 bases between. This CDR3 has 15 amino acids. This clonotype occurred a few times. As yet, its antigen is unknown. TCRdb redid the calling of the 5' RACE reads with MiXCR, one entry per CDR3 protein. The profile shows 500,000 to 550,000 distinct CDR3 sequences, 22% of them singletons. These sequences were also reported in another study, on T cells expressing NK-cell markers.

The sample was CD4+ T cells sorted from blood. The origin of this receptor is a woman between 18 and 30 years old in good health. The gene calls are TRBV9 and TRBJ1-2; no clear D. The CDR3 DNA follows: TGTGCCAGCAGCGTAGGTGTCGGACCCCACTATGGCTACACCTTC. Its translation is CASSVGVGPHYGYTF.